These T cell receptor beta chains were read from a single sample in a study of blood T cell repertoires in COVID-19. Method: immunoSEQ multiplex PCR; TCRdb's copy keeps in-frame clones and lacks some. The sample includes roughly 220,000 clones, roughly 89% of them seen just once. Sequenced input: PBMCs or T cells enriched from blood (not recorded which). The receptors here all came from a woman aged 40 to 55 who had recovered from COVID-19. The CDR3 runs from the conserved cysteine through the conserved F or W. A D gene is named only where the DNA matches it firmly. Clone size, where shown, is once, few, many, or a class for clones that have expanded.

TRBJ2-2	13	TRBV7-8	-	few	CASSPGRGGELFF	TGTGCCAGCAGCCCCGGTCGAGGCGGGGAGCTGTTTTTT
TRBJ1-1	16	TRBV7-2	TRBD1	few	CASSFLGQGVNTEAFF	TGTGCCAGCAGCTTTTTGGGGCAGGGGGTGAACACTGAAGCTTTCTTT
TRBJ2-2	14	TRBV25-1	-	-	CASSEPGPTGELFF	TGTGCCAGCAGTGAACCAGGGCCCACCGGGGAGCTGTTTTTT
TRBJ2-1	14	TRBV6-5	-	-	CASNPSGGMGEQFF	TGTGCCAGCAACCCTTCTGGGGGGATGGGGGAGCAGTTCTTC
TRBJ2-1	17	TRBV3-1/TRBV3-2	TRBD2	-	CASSQLSPGLAPNEQFF	TGTGCCAGCAGCCAACTAAGTCCGGGACTAGCACCAAATGAGCAGTTCTTC
TRBJ2-1	14	TRBV6-5	TRBD2	-	CASSLASGVGEQFF	TGTGCCAGCAGTTTGGCTAGCGGGGTGGGTGAACAATTCTTC
TRBJ1-2	14	TRBV19	-	-	CASSLRQAIYGYTF	TGTGCCAGTAGTCTCCGACAGGCTATCTATGGCTACACCTTC
TRBJ2-7	12	TRBV3-1/TRBV3-2	-	-	CASSREGGEQYF	TGTGCCAGCAGCCGTGAAGGGGGAGAGCAGTACTTC
TRBJ2-1	12	TRBV28	-	-	CASSPTPKEQFF	TGTGCCAGCAGCCCTACCCCAAAGGAGCAGTTCTTC
TRBJ2-3	15	TRBV19	TRBD2	-	CASSIAREGPDTQYF	TGTGCCAGTAGTATAGCGCGGGAGGGCCCAGATACGCAGTATTTT
TRBJ2-5	16	TRBV11-2	TRBD2	-	CASSLDLSGRSETQYF	TGTGCCAGCAGCTTAGATCTAAGCGGGAGATCAGAGACCCAGTACTTC
TRBJ1-4	14	TRBV20-1	-	-	CSASTHHGNEKLFF	TGCAGTGCTAGTACACATCATGGTAATGAAAAACTGTTTTTT
TRBJ2-5	15	TRBV18	-	-	CASSARPGVKETQYF	TGTGCCAGCTCAGCCAGACCGGGAGTCAAGGAGACCCAGTACTTC
TRBJ2-3	13	TRBV29-1	-	-	CSVGYGSSDTQYF	TGCAGCGTTGGTTACGGGTCCTCAGATACGCAGTATTTT